These T cell receptor beta chains were read from a single sample in a study of beta chain features in type 1 diabetes. TCRdb's copy holds only in-frame clones and misses some; the assay was immunoSEQ multiplex PCR. The sample records roughly 170,000 clones, about 12% being singletons. The sequenced sample was central memory CD4+ T cells from blood. The receptors shown here come from a woman aged 18-29 years in good health. Each CDR3 is given with its conserved first and last residue. A D gene is named only where the DNA matches it firmly. Clone size appears in some rows only: once, few, many, or a class for an expanded clone.

clone size: NA; D gene: TRBD1; J gene: TRBJ2-2; V gene: TRBV6-1; CDR3 DNA: TGTGCCAGCAGGGAAACTGGGACAGCGAACACCGGGGAGCTGTTTTTT; CDR3 protein: CASRETGTANTGELFF
clone size: NA; D gene: NA; J gene: TRBJ2-1; V gene: TRBV13; CDR3 DNA: TGTGCCAGCAGCTTAATCAGGGCCGTCGACCCTTACAATGAGCAGTTCTTC; CDR3 protein: CASSLIRAVDPYNEQFF
clone size: NA; D gene: NA; J gene: TRBJ1-2; V gene: TRBV6-4; CDR3 DNA: TGTGCCGAGTACCGGCGGGCTAACTATGGCTACACCTTC; CDR3 protein: CAEYRRANYGYTF
clone size: few; D gene: NA; J gene: TRBJ1-1; V gene: TRBV28; CDR3 DNA: TGTGCCAGCAGAACACAGGGTGGGAGCACTGAAGCTTTCTTT; CDR3 protein: CASRTQGGSTEAFF
clone size: many; D gene: NA; J gene: TRBJ1-1; V gene: TRBV29-1; CDR3 DNA: TGCAGCGTTGAAGAAAAGAGGGAAGCTTTCTTT; CDR3 protein: CSVEEKREAFF
clone size: NA; D gene: NA; J gene: TRBJ1-1; V gene: TRBV5-1; CDR3 DNA: TGCGCCAGCAGCTTGGATATGTTGCGGGGCACTGAAGCTTTCTTT; CDR3 protein: CASSLDMLRGTEAFF
clone size: NA; D gene: TRBD1; J gene: TRBJ2-1; V gene: TRBV9; CDR3 DNA: TGTGCCAGCAGCGGGACAGGGATTGGGGAGCAGTTCTTC; CDR3 protein: CASSGTGIGEQFF
clone size: NA; D gene: NA; J gene: TRBJ2-7; V gene: TRBV5-1; CDR3 DNA: TGCGCCAGCAGCTGGGGGGACCACTACGAGCAGTACTTC; CDR3 protein: CASSWGDHYEQYF
clone size: few; D gene: NA; J gene: TRBJ2-5; V gene: TRBV2; CDR3 DNA: TGTGCCAGGGCAAAAGAGACCCAGTACTTC; CDR3 protein: CARAKETQYF
clone size: few; D gene: NA; J gene: TRBJ1-1; V gene: TRBV29-1; CDR3 DNA: TGCAGCGTTGGTTTTTCGGGCACTGAAGCTTTCTTT; CDR3 protein: CSVGFSGTEAFF
clone size: NA; D gene: NA; J gene: TRBJ1-4; V gene: TRBV7-9; CDR3 DNA: TGTGCCAGCAGCTCAGCGGGGGGAAAACTGTTTTTT; CDR3 protein: CASSSAGGKLFF
clone size: NA; D gene: TRBD1; J gene: TRBJ1-5; V gene: TRBV30; CDR3 DNA: TGTGCCTGGAGTGAGGACAGGGGACCGCTCGGCAATCAGCCCCAGCATTTT; CDR3 protein: CAWSEDRGPLGNQPQHF
clone size: NA; D gene: TRBD2; J gene: TRBJ2-5; V gene: TRBV6-6; CDR3 DNA: TGTGCCACCGCAACTTTAGCGGGAGGGCCCAGGGAGACCCAGTACTTC; CDR3 protein: CATATLAGGPRETQYF
clone size: few; D gene: NA; J gene: TRBJ1-5; V gene: TRBV28; CDR3 DNA: TGTGCCAGCAGTTTCGGCAGGGTTAGCAATCAGCCCCAGCATTTT; CDR3 protein: CASSFGRVSNQPQHF
clone size: NA; D gene: TRBD1; J gene: TRBJ1-1; V gene: TRBV13; CDR3 DNA: TGTGCCAGCAGCCGCGACAGGGATCGTGAAGCTTTCTTT; CDR3 protein: CASSRDRDREAFF
clone size: few; D gene: TRBD1; J gene: TRBJ1-2; V gene: TRBV7-2; CDR3 DNA: TGTGCCAGCAGCTTAGCGGGACAGAGACACCTATTGGGCTACACCTTC; CDR3 protein: CASSLAGQRHLLGYTF
clone size: NA; D gene: TRBD2; J gene: TRBJ2-5; V gene: TRBV5-1; CDR3 DNA: TGCGCCAGCAGCCTGACTAGCCGATCGGAGACCCAGTACTTC; CDR3 protein: CASSLTSRSETQYF
clone size: few; D gene: NA; J gene: TRBJ2-5; V gene: TRBV5-1; CDR3 DNA: TGCGCCAGCAGCCACCGCAGTCCGGGTAGGGAGACCCAGTACTTC; CDR3 protein: CASSHRSPGRETQYF
clone size: NA; D gene: NA; J gene: TRBJ2-7; V gene: TRBV4-3; CDR3 DNA: TGCGCCAGCAGCCAAGAAGTCAGGACACCGACCTACGAGCAGTACTTC; CDR3 protein: CASSQEVRTPTYEQYF
clone size: NA; D gene: TRBD1; J gene: TRBJ2-7; V gene: TRBV2; CDR3 DNA: TGTGCCAGCAGCGCATTCGGGACAGTGGCCTACGAGCAGTACTTC; CDR3 protein: CASSAFGTVAYEQYF
clone size: few; D gene: NA; J gene: TRBJ2-2; V gene: TRBV7-9; CDR3 DNA: TGTGCCAGCAGCCCCCTGAAAGAGGCGGGGACCGGGGAGCTGTTTTTT; CDR3 protein: CASSPLKEAGTGELFF
clone size: NA; D gene: NA; J gene: TRBJ1-1; V gene: TRBV7-2; CDR3 DNA: TGTGCCAGCAGCACCTCTGCCGGTCAGAACACTGAAGCTTTCTTT; CDR3 protein: CASSTSAGQNTEAFF
clone size: NA; D gene: TRBD1; J gene: TRBJ2-2; V gene: TRBV27; CDR3 DNA: TGTGCCAGCAGGGACAGGTCAAACACCGGGGAGCTGTTTTTT; CDR3 protein: CASRDRSNTGELFF
clone size: many; D gene: NA; J gene: TRBJ2-7; V gene: TRBV29-1; CDR3 DNA: TGCAGCGTTGAAGTTGGTGCCTCGGGGGAGCAGTACTTC; CDR3 protein: CSVEVGASGEQYF
clone size: many; D gene: NA; J gene: TRBJ2-7; V gene: TRBV28; CDR3 DNA: TGTGCCAGCAGTCGAGTAGCGGAAATCTACGAGCAGTACTTC; CDR3 protein: CASSRVAEIYEQYF
clone size: few; D gene: TRBD1; J gene: TRBJ1-5; V gene: TRBV19; CDR3 DNA: TGTGCCAGTAGATGGGACAGAGGTGGCAATCAGCCCCAGCATTTT; CDR3 protein: CASRWDRGGNQPQHF
clone size: NA; D gene: NA; J gene: TRBJ2-7; V gene: TRBV9; CDR3 DNA: TGTGCCAGCAGCCCCACTCCGAGCTCCTACGAGCAGTACTTC; CDR3 protein: CASSPTPSSYEQYF
clone size: few; D gene: TRBD2; J gene: TRBJ2-3; V gene: TRBV7-9; CDR3 DNA: TGTGCCAGCAGCTTAATGGCTAGCGGACGCACAGATACGCAGTATTTT; CDR3 protein: CASSLMASGRTDTQYF
clone size: NA; D gene: TRBD2; J gene: TRBJ2-7; V gene: TRBV30; CDR3 DNA: TGTGCCTGGAGACGGCTAGCGGGAGGGGCCTACGAGCAGTACTTC; CDR3 protein: CAWRRLAGGAYEQYF
clone size: NA; D gene: TRBD1; J gene: TRBJ2-7; V gene: TRBV5-1; CDR3 DNA: TGCGCCAGCAGCCCTCTCGGGGGACAGGGGTACGAGCAGTACTTC; CDR3 protein: CASSPLGGQGYEQYF
clone size: NA; D gene: NA; J gene: TRBJ1-4; V gene: TRBV6-6; CDR3 DNA: TGTGCCAGCAGTTATGGGCAGTCTAATGAAAAACTGTTTTTT; CDR3 protein: CASSYGQSNEKLFF
clone size: NA; D gene: TRBD2; J gene: TRBJ2-7; V gene: TRBV6-1; CDR3 DNA: TGTGCCAGCCGACTTGGACTAGCGGGCAAGTTCGAGCAGTACTTC; CDR3 protein: CASRLGLAGKFEQYF
clone size: NA; D gene: TRBD2; J gene: TRBJ2-2; V gene: TRBV9; CDR3 DNA: TGTGCCAGCAGCGTAGGATTAGGGCTAGCGGGAGGGAACACCGGGGAGCTGTTTTTT; CDR3 protein: CASSVGLGLAGGNTGELFF
clone size: few; D gene: NA; J gene: TRBJ1-5; V gene: TRBV28; CDR3 DNA: TGTGCCAGCAGTTCGGGTTTTCAGCCCCAGCATTTT; CDR3 protein: CASSSGFQPQHF
clone size: once; D gene: NA; J gene: TRBJ1-4; V gene: TRBV9; CDR3 DNA: TGTGCCAGCAGCGTAGGACCGGGGGATGAACTGTTTTTT; CDR3 protein: CASSVGPGDELFF
clone size: few; D gene: NA; J gene: TRBJ1-2; V gene: TRBV7-9; CDR3 DNA: TGTGCCAGCAACAGGAACAACTATGGCTACACCTTC; CDR3 protein: CASNRNNYGYTF
clone size: few; D gene: NA; J gene: TRBJ2-3; V gene: TRBV7-3; CDR3 DNA: TGTGCCAGCAGCCTCGGGACTCGATCAGATACGCAGTATTTT; CDR3 protein: CASSLGTRSDTQYF
clone size: NA; D gene: TRBD2; J gene: TRBJ2-7; V gene: TRBV30; CDR3 DNA: TGTGCCGGAGGTTCTAGCGGGGTGGCCTACGAGCAGTACTTC; CDR3 protein: CAGGSSGVAYEQYF
clone size: NA; D gene: TRBD1; J gene: TRBJ1-2; V gene: TRBV11-2; CDR3 DNA: TGTGCCAGCAGCAGGACAGGCTACCTAAAGGCTAACTATGGCTACACCTTC; CDR3 protein: CASSRTGYLKANYGYTF
clone size: few; D gene: NA; J gene: TRBJ2-7; V gene: TRBV2; CDR3 DNA: TGTGCCAGCAATCAGGACAGTTCCGGATACGAGCAGTACTTC; CDR3 protein: CASNQDSSGYEQYF
clone size: NA; D gene: TRBD2; J gene: TRBJ2-1; V gene: TRBV14; CDR3 DNA: TGTGCCAGCAGCCTAGCGGGAGGACACAATGAGCAGTTCTTC; CDR3 protein: CASSLAGGHNEQFF
clone size: NA; D gene: TRBD2; J gene: TRBJ2-4; V gene: TRBV27; CDR3 DNA: TGTGCCAGCAGTTCCCCTAGCGGGAGAGGGAGAAACATTCAGTACTTC; CDR3 protein: CASSSPSGRGRNIQYF
clone size: many; D gene: NA; J gene: TRBJ2-1; V gene: TRBV10-3; CDR3 DNA: TGTGCCATCAGTGAGGGACAATACAATGAGCAGTTCTTC; CDR3 protein: CAISEGQYNEQFF
clone size: many; D gene: TRBD2; J gene: TRBJ2-5; V gene: TRBV27; CDR3 DNA: TGTGCCAGCAGACCTTATTTAGCGGGAATAGAGACCCAGTACTTC; CDR3 protein: CASRPYLAGIETQYF
clone size: NA; D gene: NA; J gene: TRBJ2-1; V gene: TRBV18; CDR3 DNA: TGTGCCAGCTACTCTGGCCTGGCGGGCAATGAGCAGTTCTTC; CDR3 protein: CASYSGLAGNEQFF
clone size: NA; D gene: TRBD2; J gene: TRBJ2-5; V gene: TRBV9; CDR3 DNA: TGTGCCAGCAGCCTGGGACTAGCGGGGGGACAAGAGACCCAGTACTTC; CDR3 protein: CASSLGLAGGQETQYF